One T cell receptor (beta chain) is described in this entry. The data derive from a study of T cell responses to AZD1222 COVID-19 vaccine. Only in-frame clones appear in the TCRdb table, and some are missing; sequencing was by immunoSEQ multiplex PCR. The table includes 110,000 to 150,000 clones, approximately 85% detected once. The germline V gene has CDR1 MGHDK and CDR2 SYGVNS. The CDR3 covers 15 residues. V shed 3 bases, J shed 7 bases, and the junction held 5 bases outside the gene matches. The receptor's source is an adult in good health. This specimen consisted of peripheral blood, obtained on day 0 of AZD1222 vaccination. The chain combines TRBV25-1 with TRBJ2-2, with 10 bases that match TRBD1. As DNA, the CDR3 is TGTGCCAGCAGTGAGGGACAGGGGCAGGTCGGGGAGCTGTTTTTT. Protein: CASSEGQGQVGELFF.